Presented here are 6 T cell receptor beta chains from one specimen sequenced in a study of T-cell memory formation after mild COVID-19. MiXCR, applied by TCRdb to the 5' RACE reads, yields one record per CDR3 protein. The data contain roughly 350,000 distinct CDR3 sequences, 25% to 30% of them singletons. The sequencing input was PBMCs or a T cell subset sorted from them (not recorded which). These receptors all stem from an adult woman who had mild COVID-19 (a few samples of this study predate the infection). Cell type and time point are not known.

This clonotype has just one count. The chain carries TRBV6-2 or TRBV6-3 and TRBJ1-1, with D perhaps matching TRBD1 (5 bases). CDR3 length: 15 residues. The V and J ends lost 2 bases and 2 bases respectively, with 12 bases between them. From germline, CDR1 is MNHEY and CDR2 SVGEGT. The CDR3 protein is CASSYRRDVNTEAFF. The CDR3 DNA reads TGTGCCAGCAGTTACCGCCGGGACGTCAACACTGAAGCTTTCTTT.

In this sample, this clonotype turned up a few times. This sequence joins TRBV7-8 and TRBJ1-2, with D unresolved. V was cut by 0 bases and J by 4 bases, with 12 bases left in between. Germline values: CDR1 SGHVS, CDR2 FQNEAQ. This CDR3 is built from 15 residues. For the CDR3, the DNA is TGTGCCAGCAGCTTAGCGCTAGCAGCGTTCTATGGCTACACCTTC. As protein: CASSLALAAFYGYTF.

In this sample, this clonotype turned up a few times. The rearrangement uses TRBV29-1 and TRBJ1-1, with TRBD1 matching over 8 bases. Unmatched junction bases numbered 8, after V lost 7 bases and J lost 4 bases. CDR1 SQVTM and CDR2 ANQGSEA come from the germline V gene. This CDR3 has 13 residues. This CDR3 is CSGGDRRSTEAFF. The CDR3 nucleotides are TGCAGCGGGGGGGACAGGAGGTCCACTGAAGCTTTCTTT.

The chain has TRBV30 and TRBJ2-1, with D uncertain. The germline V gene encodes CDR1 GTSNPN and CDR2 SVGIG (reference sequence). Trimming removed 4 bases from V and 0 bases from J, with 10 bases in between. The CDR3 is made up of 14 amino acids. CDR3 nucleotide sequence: TGTGCCTGGACAAGGTGGAGCTCCTACAATGAGCAGTTCTTC. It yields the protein CAWTRWSSYNEQFF. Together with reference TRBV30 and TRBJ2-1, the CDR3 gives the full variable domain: SQTIHQWPATLVQPVGSPLSLECTVEGTSNPNLYWYRQAAGRGLQLLFYSVGIGQISSEVPQNLSASRPQDRQFILSSKKLLLSDSGFYLCAWTRWSSYNEQFFGPGTRLTVL.

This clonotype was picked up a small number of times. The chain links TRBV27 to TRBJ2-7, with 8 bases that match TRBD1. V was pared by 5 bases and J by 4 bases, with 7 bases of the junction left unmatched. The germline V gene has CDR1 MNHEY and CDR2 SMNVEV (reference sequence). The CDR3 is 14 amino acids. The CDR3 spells CASSVGQGWYEQYF. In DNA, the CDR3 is TGTGCCAGCAGTGTAGGACAGGGATGGTACGAGCAGTACTTC.

CDR3 in amino acids: CASGSRTGSTEAFF. Written as DNA, the CDR3 is TGTGCCAGTGGATCGAGGACAGGGTCCACTGAAGCTTTCTTT. The chain recombines TRBV19 with TRBJ1-1, with 8 bases lining up with TRBD1. CDR3 length: 14 residues. Per the germline V gene, CDR1 is LNHDA and CDR2 is SQIVND (reference sequence). V was pared by 8 bases and J by 4 bases, with 9 bases of the junction left unmatched.